This is a list of T cell receptor beta chains from one sample in a study of T cells in Graves' hyperthyroidism and ophthalmopathy. TCRdb reanalysed the multiplex PCR reads using MiXCR and keeps one entry per CDR3 protein. The sample consists of fewer than 750,000 distinct CDR3 sequences, roughly 50% of them appearing once. Sequencing was done on a sample of peripheral blood or thyroid tissue (not recorded which). The source is a woman younger than 35 with Graves' hyperthyroidism. The CDR3 runs from the conserved cysteine through the conserved F or W. D genes are given only for firm matches. Size is omitted from some rows. Given values are once, few, many or a class for expanded clones.

V	J	size	D	CDR3	DNA
TRBV6-5	TRBJ1-5	many	TRBD1	CASSLWTGARQPQHF	TGTGCCAGCAGTTTGTGGACAGGGGCTCGTCAGCCCCAGCATTTT
TRBV29-1	TRBJ2-7	many	-	CSVVMGLSYEQYF	TGCAGCGTTGTCATGGGTCTCTCCTACGAGCAGTACTTC
TRBV7-9	TRBJ2-2	-	TRBD2	CASSRWVAGGNTGELFF	TGTGCCAGCAGCCGTTGGGTAGCGGGAGGGAACACCGGGGAGCTGTTTTTT
TRBV7-2	TRBJ2-1	-	TRBD2	CASSLLAGDHNEQFF	TGTGCCAGCAGCCTTCTAGCGGGCGACCACAATGAGCAGTTCTTC
TRBV27	TRBJ1-1	-	-	CASSSPREYTEAFF	TGTGCCAGCAGTTCCCCTAGAGAGTACACTGAAGCTTTCTTT
TRBV12-3/TRBV12-4	TRBJ1-5	-	-	CASSLEGDIQYFGHF	-
TRBV24-1	TRBJ2-2	many	-	CATSGRLDSTNTGELFF	TGTGCCACCAGTGGGCGATTGGACAGCACGAACACCGGGGAGCTGTTTTTT
TRBV7-7	TRBJ2-5	-	-	CASSHSQEGISRKTQYF	TGTGCCAGCAGCCATTCTCAAGAGGGAATAAGTCGAAAGACCCAGTACTTC
TRBV2	TRBJ2-7	-	TRBD1	CASSAGTGRGNEQYF	TGTGCCAGCAGTGCGGGGACAGGGAGAGGAAATGAGCAGTACTTC
TRBV6-5	TRBJ2-2	many	-	CASSAQGTGELFF	TGTGCCAGCAGTGCGCAGGGGACCGGGGAGCTGTTTTTT
TRBV7-8	TRBJ1-1	-	-	CASVRDRVEAFF	TGTGCGAGCGTAAGGGACCGGGTTGAAGCTTTCTTT
TRBV6-2/TRBV6-3	TRBJ1-5	few	-	CASSYLAGRWIDQPQHF	TGTGCCAGCAGTTACCTAGCCGGCAGGTGGATCGATCAGCCCCAGCATTTT
TRBV12-3/TRBV12-4	TRBJ1-2	-	TRBD1	CASSVSRGMGNYGYTF	TGTGCCAGCAGTGTTTCCAGGGGGATGGGAAACTATGGCTACACCTTC
TRBV7-8	TRBJ1-5	many	TRBD1	CASSLEVSAGGGQPQHF	TGTGCCAGCAGCTTAGAGGTATCGGCAGGGGGCGGACAGCCCCAGCATTTT
TRBV2	TRBJ1-4	-	-	CASIGGANEKLFF	TGTGCCAGCATCGGGGGCGCAAATGAAAAACTGTTTTTT
TRBV12-3/TRBV12-4	TRBJ2-5	many	-	CASALAGEETQYF	TGTGCCAGCGCCCTGGCCGGGGAAGAGACCCAGTACTTC
TRBV20-1	TRBJ2-7	-	-	CSARGIEYEQYF	TGCAGTGCTAGAGGAATAGAATACGAGCAGTACTTC
TRBV2	TRBJ2-1	-	-	CANSVLPDGEQFF	TGTGCCAACAGTGTACTGCCGGACGGTGAGCAGTTCTTC
TRBV2	TRBJ2-7	-	TRBD2	CASSEDSGTYEQYF	TGTGCCAGCAGTGAGGATAGCGGGACCTACGAGCAGTACTTC